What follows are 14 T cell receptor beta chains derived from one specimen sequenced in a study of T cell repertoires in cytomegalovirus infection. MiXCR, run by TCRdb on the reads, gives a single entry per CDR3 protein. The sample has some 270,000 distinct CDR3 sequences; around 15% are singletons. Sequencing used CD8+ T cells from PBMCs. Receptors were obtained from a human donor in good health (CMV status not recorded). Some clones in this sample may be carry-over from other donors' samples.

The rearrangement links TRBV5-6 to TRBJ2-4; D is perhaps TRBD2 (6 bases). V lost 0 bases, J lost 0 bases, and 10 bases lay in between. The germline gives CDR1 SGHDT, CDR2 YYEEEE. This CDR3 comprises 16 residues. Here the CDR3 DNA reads TGTGCCAGCAGCTTGGGAGGGACTGTAGCCAAAAACATTCAGTACTTC. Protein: CASSLGGTVAKNIQYF. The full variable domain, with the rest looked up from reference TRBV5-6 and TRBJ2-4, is DAGVTQSPTHLIKTRGQQVTLRCSPKSGHDTVSWYQQALGQGPQFIFQYYEEEERQRGNFPDRFSGHQFPNYSSELNVNALLLGDSALYLCASSLGGTVAKNIQYFGAGTRLSVL.

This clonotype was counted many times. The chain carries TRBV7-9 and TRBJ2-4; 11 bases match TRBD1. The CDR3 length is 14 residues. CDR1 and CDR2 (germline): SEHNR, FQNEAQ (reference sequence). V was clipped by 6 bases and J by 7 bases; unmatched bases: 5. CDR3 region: CASRAGQGANIQYF. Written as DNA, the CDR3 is TGTGCCAGCAGAGCAGGACAGGGGGCGAACATTCAGTACTTC.

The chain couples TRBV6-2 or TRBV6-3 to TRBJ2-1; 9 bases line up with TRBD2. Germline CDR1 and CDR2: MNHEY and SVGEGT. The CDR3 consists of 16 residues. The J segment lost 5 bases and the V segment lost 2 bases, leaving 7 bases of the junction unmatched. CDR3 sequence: CASSYPFSGGHNEQFF. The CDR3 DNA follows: TGTGCCAGCAGTTACCCGTTTAGCGGGGGCCACAATGAGCAGTTCTTC.

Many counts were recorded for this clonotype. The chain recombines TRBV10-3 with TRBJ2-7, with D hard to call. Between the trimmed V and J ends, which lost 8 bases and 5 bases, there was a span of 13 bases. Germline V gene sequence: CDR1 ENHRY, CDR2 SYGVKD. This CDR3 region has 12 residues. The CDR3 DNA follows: TGTGCCATCGGAGATGGGTCCAACGAGCAGTACTTC. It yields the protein CAIGDGSNEQYF.

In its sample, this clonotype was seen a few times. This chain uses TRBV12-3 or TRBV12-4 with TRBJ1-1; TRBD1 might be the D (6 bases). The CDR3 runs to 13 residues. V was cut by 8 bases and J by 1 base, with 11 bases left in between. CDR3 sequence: CASQDSENTEAFF. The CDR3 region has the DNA TGTGCCAGCCAGGACAGCGAGAACACTGAAGCTTTCTTT.

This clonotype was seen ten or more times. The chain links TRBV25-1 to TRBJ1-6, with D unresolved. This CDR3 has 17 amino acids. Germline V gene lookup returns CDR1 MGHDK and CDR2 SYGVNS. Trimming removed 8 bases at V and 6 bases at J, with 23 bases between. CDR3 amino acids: CASEDDRTPFGNSPLHF. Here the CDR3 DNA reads TGTGCCAGCGAAGATGACCGGACTCCCTTCGGTAATTCACCCCTCCACTTT. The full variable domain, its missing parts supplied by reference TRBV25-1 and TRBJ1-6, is EADIYQTPRYLVIGTGKKITLECSQTMGHDKMYWYQQDPGMELHLIHYSYGVNSTEKGDLSSESTVSRIRTEHFPLTLESARPSHTSQYLCASEDDRTPFGNSPLHFGNGTRLTVT.

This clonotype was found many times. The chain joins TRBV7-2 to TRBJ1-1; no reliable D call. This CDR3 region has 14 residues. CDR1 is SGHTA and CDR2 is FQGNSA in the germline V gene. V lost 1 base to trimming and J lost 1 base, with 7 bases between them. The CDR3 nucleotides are TGTGCCAGCAGCTTAGTACCAGCGAACACTGAAGCTTTCTTT. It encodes CASSLVPANTEAFF.

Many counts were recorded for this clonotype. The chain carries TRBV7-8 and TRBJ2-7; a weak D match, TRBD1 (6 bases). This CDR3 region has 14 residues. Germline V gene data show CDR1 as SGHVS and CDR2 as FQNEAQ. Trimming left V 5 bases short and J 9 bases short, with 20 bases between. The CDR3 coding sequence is TGTGCCAGCAGCAGCGCCGCTGGGGGACAAGGGCAGTACTTC. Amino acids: CASSSAAGGQGQYF.

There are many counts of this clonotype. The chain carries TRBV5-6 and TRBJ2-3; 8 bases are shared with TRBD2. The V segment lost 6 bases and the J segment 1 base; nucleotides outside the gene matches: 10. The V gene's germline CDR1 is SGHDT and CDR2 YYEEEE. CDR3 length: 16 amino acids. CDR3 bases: TGTGCCAGCACCCCGGGGACTAGTCGAGGCACAGATACGCAGTATTTT. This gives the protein CASTPGTSRGTDTQYF.

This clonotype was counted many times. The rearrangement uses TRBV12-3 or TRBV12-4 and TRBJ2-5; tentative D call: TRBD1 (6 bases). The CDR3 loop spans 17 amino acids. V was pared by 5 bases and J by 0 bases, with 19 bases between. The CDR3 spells CASSNRNRAEYQETQYF. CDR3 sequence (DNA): TGTGCCAGCAGTAATCGTAACAGGGCGGAATACCAAGAGACCCAGTACTTC.

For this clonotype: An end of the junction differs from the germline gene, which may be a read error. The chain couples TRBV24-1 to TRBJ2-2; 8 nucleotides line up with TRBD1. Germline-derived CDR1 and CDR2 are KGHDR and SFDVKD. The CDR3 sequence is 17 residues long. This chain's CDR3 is CAASDPKGQGNTGELFF. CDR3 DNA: TGTGCCGCCAGTGACCCCAAAGGACAGGGGAACACCGGGGAGCTGTTTTTT.

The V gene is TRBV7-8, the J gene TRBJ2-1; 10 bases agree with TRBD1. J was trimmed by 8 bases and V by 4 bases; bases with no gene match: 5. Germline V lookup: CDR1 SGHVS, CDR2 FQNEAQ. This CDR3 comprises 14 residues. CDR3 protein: CASSSGQGHDEQFF. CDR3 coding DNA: TGTGCCAGCAGCTCGGGACAGGGGCACGATGAGCAGTTCTTC.

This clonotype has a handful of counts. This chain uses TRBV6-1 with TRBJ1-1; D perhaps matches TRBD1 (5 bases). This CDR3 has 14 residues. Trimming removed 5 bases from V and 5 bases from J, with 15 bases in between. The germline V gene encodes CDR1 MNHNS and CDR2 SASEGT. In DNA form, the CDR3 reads TGTGCCAGCAGTACCCTGCGGGAGGGGACTGAAGCTTTCTTT. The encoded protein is CASSTLREGTEAFF.

The CDR3 nucleotides read TGTGCCAGCAGCTTCGGGACAGGGGATTACTCTGGGGCCAACGTCCTGACTTTC. Translation: CASSFGTGDYSGANVLTF. The rearrangement joins TRBV7-2 to TRBJ2-6; 10 nucleotides agree with TRBD1. Unmatched junction bases numbered 5, after V lost 3 bases and J lost 0 bases. The CDR3 spans 18 residues. Germline V gene data show CDR1 as SGHTA and CDR2 as FQGNSA.